Listed below are T cell receptor beta chains from one sample, sequenced in a study of graft-versus-host responses after intestinal transplantation. Produced via immunoSEQ multiplex PCR; TCRdb's table is partial and in-frame only. This table has some 19,000 clones, around 33% appearing once. Sequenced here: alloreactive CD4+ T cells from a mixed lymphocyte reaction culture, sampled before transplantation. The receptors here all came from a human patient who was an organ donor for intestinal transplantation. Each CDR3 is given with its conserved first and last residue. The D gene is left open where the match is weak. The listing skips clone size in some rows; elsewhere it reads once, few, many or a size class.

J | D | V | size | DNA | CDR3
TRBJ2-3 | TRBD1 | TRBV10-3 | few | TGTGCCATCAGTGAGGGAACCGGGACAGGGAGGGGAGATACGCAGTATTTT | CAISEGTGTGRGDTQYF
TRBJ2-6 | NA | TRBV4-2 | once | TGTGCCAGCAGCCTAGGACACTCTGGGGCCAACGTCCTGACTTTC | CASSLGHSGANVLTF
TRBJ2-5 | NA | TRBV1 | few | TGCACCAGCAGCCAAGATCGCGGGGGTAAAGAGACCCAGTACTTC | CTSSQDRGGKETQYF
TRBJ2-2 | TRBD2 | TRBV5-4 | NA | TGTGCCAGCAGCCAAGGAGCGGGAGCGGGGACCGGGGAGCTGTTTTTT | CASSQGAGAGTGELFF
TRBJ2-7 | NA | TRBV7-8 | NA | TGTGCCAGCAGCTCCCGGCCGTACGAGCAGTACTTC | CASSSRPYEQYF
TRBJ1-1 | NA | TRBV28 | few | TGTGCCAGCAGTGGTGGGGGATTCGTATTCCGCGAAGCTTTCTTT | CASSGGGFVFREAFF
TRBJ2-3 | NA | TRBV27 | few | TGTGCCAGCACCTTCCGTCAGGACAGTGATACGCAGTATTTT | CASTFRQDSDTQYF
TRBJ1-2 | NA | TRBV6-6 | few | TGTGCCAGCGCCCGACGGGACTATGGCTACACCTTC | CASARRDYGYTF
TRBJ2-2 | TRBD2 | TRBV4-3 | NA | TGCGCCAGCAGCCATGGACTAGCGGTGAACACCGGGGAGCTGTTTTTT | CASSHGLAVNTGELFF
TRBJ1-2 | NA | TRBV6-5 | NA | TGTGCCAGCAGTTACGCCAGGGGCACGGGCTACACCTTC | CASSYARGTGYTF
TRBJ2-3 | NA | TRBV7-2 | few | TGTGCCAGCAGGTCTCCGGGGAGAGGAGATACGCAGTATTTT | CASRSPGRGDTQYF
TRBJ2-5 | NA | TRBV6-1 | NA | TGTGCCAGCAGTGATTTAGGGGCGGGAGAGACCCAGTACTTC | CASSDLGAGETQYF
TRBJ2-2 | NA | TRBV5-1 | few | TGCGCCAGCAGCTTTGGGACGGCGAACACCGGGGAGCTGTTTTTT | CASSFGTANTGELFF
TRBJ2-7 | TRBD2 | TRBV9 | few | TGTGCCAGCAGCGGCGGGGCGGGACTATCTACCGAGCAGTACTTC | CASSGGAGLSTEQYF
TRBJ1-2 | TRBD1 | TRBV30 | NA | TGTGCCTGGTCCAAGACAGGGCCTAACTATGGCTACACCTTC | CAWSKTGPNYGYTF
TRBJ2-5 | TRBD2 | TRBV5-5 | few | TGTGCCAGCAGCCGAAGCCTATCTCTAGCGGGAGCTAGAGAGACCCAGTACTTC | CASSRSLSLAGARETQYF
TRBJ1-5 | NA | TRBV6-5 | NA | TGTGCCAGCAGCAGGGACGGAACGAATCAGCCCCAGCATTTT | CASSRDGTNQPQHF
TRBJ2-7 | TRBD1 | TRBV6-1 | NA | TGTGCCAGCAGTTTCGGGACAGGGTCCATCGAGCAGTACTTC | CASSFGTGSIEQYF
TRBJ2-1 | TRBD2 | TRBV6-5 | NA | TGTGCCAGCAACCTAGCGGGAGACTATGAGCAGTTCTTC | CASNLAGDYEQFF
TRBJ2-7 | TRBD1 | TRBV6-5 | NA | TGTGCCAGCAGCGCTCGGACAGGGGCCTACGAGCAGTACTTC | CASSARTGAYEQYF
TRBJ2-3 | TRBD1 | TRBV5-1 | few | TGCGCCAGCAGCTTGGTGACAGGGGGCTTGGTGGTAGATACGCAGTATTTT | CASSLVTGGLVVDTQYF
TRBJ2-3 | NA | TRBV6-6 | medium-sized | TGTGCCAGCACCTCCCCTGTTGACCCAGATACGCAGTATTTT | CASTSPVDPDTQYF
TRBJ2-1 | NA | TRBV2 | NA | TGTGCCAGCATAAAAGACTATTACAATGAGCAGTTCTTC | CASIKDYYNEQFF
TRBJ1-3 | TRBD1 | TRBV6-1 | medium-sized | TGTGCCAGCAGTCCACAGGGGCACTCTGGAAACACCATATATTTT | CASSPQGHSGNTIYF
TRBJ2-7 | TRBD2 | TRBV7-6 | few | TGTGCCAGCAGCCCGGGACTAGCCCCCTACGAGCAGTACTTC | CASSPGLAPYEQYF